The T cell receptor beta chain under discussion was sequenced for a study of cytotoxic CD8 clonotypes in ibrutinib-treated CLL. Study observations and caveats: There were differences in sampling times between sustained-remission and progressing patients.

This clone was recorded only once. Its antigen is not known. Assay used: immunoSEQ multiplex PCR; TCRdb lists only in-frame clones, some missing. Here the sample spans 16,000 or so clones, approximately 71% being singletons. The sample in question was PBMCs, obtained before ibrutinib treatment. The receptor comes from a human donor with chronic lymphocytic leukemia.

CDR3 nucleotides: TGCGCCAGCTCAAGGACAGGGGGCGCTCCTGGGGCCAACGTCCTGACTTTC. Translation gives CASSRTGGAPGANVLTF. This chain uses TRBV5-1 with TRBJ2-6; TRBD1 matches at 11 bases. From germline, CDR1 is SGHRS and CDR2 YFSETQ. The CDR3 has 17 amino acids. V shed 7 bases, J shed 2 bases, and the junction held 8 bases outside the gene matches.